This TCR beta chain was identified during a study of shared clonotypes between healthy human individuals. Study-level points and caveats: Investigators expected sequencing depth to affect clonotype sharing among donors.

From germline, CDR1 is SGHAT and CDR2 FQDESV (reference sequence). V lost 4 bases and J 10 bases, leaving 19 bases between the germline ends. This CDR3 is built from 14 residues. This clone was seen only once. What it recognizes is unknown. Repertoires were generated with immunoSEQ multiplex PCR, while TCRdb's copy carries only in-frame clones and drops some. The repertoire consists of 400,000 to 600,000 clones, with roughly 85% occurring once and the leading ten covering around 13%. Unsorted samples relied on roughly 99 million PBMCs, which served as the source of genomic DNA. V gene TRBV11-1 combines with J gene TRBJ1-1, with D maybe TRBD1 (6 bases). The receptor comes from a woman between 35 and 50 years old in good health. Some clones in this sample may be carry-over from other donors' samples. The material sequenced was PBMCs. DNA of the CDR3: TGTGCCAGCAGCTCGACCGGGACAATAATAAGAGCTTTCTTT. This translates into CASSSTGTIIRAFF.